This TCR beta chain is drawn from a study of blood T cell repertoires in COVID-19 (dated by TCRdb to the early 2020s). The study in broad terms: Collaborator samples came from the United States, Italy and Spain and covered acute and convalescent phases of COVID-19. The material from the prospective study consisted of cDNA or gDNA derived from T cells, B-cell-depleted T cells, or PBMCs. HLA class I and class II types, where available, came from metadata supplied by the sample provider rather than from assay-based typing. Subjects who had been exposed to COVID-19, were actively infected with it, or had recovered from it provided the deeply sampled blood TCRbeta repertoires that made up the dataset. Sample metadata almost always included a de-identified subject ID, COVID-19 status, age in years and sex. The repertoires were made available in a free public database intended to serve as a resource for research on the immune response to SARS-CoV-2. Samples were obtained from the ongoing ImmuneRACE study (first 160 participants) and from 1,254 subjects provided by 6 global collaborators. Overall study results and their limits: How much clinical and demographic metadata was included differed by source and by participant, and the metadata was provided uncurated.

On this clone: This receptor's antigen is unknown. Nothing much larger sits one base from this clone, and base qualities are not available.

One collaborating source in Seattle enrolled patients while the patients were actively infected and followed the patients over time throughout the course of disease. Whole blood was collected in K2EDTA tubes by collaborating institutions according to the institutions' own protocols. Collaborator samples were shipped for TCRbeta analysis as frozen whole blood, isolated PBMCs, or DNA extracted from either sample type. TCRbeta CDR3 regions were amplified from genomic DNA by means of the immunoSEQ Assay, a bias-controlled multiplex PCR. The authors' pipeline ran thus. The number of nucleated cells in each sample was estimated from the amplification of reference gene primers within the assay. To quantify the absolute abundance of each unique TCRbeta CDR3 rearrangement, sequence reads were collapsed and filtered. For each sample, productive Simpson clonality was calculated by taking the square root of Simpson's diversity index across productive rearrangements. The source is immuneACCESS, and TCRdb retained only in-frame sequences with V and J called. Part of the clones is not carried over; for the studies checked, unresolved V genes explain less than half of this, and the remainder is unexplained. That table furnishes V, J and clone size, whereas the DNA furnished D and trimming. This sample has some 270,000 clones in its table, and about four fifths of those were observed once. The ten top clones hold 15% to 17% of the sample.

Trimming takes 6 bases from V and 8 bases from J, and the germline ends sit 16 bases apart. The CDR3 contains 13 residues, cysteine and phenylalanine counted. The only DNA kept is the CDR3, 39 bases in frame from the first base. As encoded in the germline V gene, CDR1 is MNHEY while CDR2 is SVGEGT. The sequenced material came from peripheral blood. The V and J genes are TRBV6-2 or TRBV6-3 and TRBJ1-2; the D gene is perhaps TRBD1, on 6 matching bases. This clonotype originated in a person aged 65 to 85 with COVID-19, enrolled during active disease. Here the CDR3 is given as CASSNQGFDGYTF. The sequence in DNA is TGTGCCAGCAGCAATCAGGGGTTTGACGGCTACACCTTC.